This T cell receptor (beta chain) was identified in a study of blood T cell repertoires in COVID-19. Study-level background: COVID-19 samples, acute and convalescent, were from the United States, Italy and Spain. PBMCs, B-cell-depleted T cells, or T cells provided the cDNA or gDNA that made up the material.

In its sample, this clone was seen once. The CDR3 is made up of 15 amino acids. V lost 4 bases and J lost 8; bases outside the gene matches: 7. The germline V gene has CDR1 LGHNA and CDR2 YNFKEQ. Source study methods: Reference gene primer amplification in the assay estimated nucleated cell counts. Here immunoSEQ multiplex PCR was the method, and the copy in TCRdb shows in-frame clones only, minus some. V and J calls and clone size are those listed in that table; D and trimming were worked out from the DNA. The sample has around 620,000 clones, 70% to 90% seen once. The sample comprised peripheral blood. The chain couples TRBV4-2 to TRBJ1-4; 10 bases map to TRBD1. The clonotype originates from a woman younger than 35 with acute or convalescent COVID-19. CDR3 nucleotide sequence: TGTGCCAGCAGCCCCGGGACAGGGGCGGACGAAAAACTGTTTTTT. This codes for CASSPGTGADEKLFF.